These 13 T cell receptor beta chains were all obtained from the same sample, sequenced in a study of cytomegalovirus exposure and HLA in healthy donors. This table comes from immunoSEQ multiplex PCR, and its TCRdb copy is limited to in-frame clones, with some not included. The sample contains about 110,000 clones, around 89% of which appear only once. Sequencing was performed on PBMCs. These receptors originate from a woman between 25 and 40 years old in good health and CMV-seropositive.

V usage is TRBV18 and J usage is TRBJ1-5; D is unclear. From germline, CDR1 is KGHSH and CDR2 LQKENI. The CDR3 sequence is 14 residues long. V gave up 1 base and J gave up 0 bases, with 4 bases separating them. The CDR3 spells CASSPQSSNQPQHF. The CDR3 DNA reads TGTGCCAGCTCACCACAGAGTAGCAATCAGCCCCAGCATTTT.

The rearrangement links TRBV7-2 to TRBJ2-3, with 7 bases lining up with TRBD2. CDR1 and CDR2 (germline): SGHTA, FQGNSA. The CDR3 is made up of 16 amino acids. Germline trimming cut 4 bases from V and 1 base from J; bases unmatched to any gene: 8. The CDR3 region is CASSSGRLAGTDTQYF. CDR3 nucleotide sequence: TGTGCCAGCAGCTCGGGGAGGCTAGCGGGCACAGATACGCAGTATTTT.

The chain has TRBV2 and TRBJ2-2, with 7 positions matching TRBD2. CDR3 size: 12 residues. V lost 7 bases and J lost 9; bases outside the gene matches: 5. Germline V gene sequence: CDR1 SNHLY, CDR2 FYNNEI. Written as DNA, the CDR3 is TGTGCCAGCACCGTGCGGGGGAGGGAGCTGTTTTTT. It translates to CASTVRGRELFF.

V gene TRBV29-1 combines with J gene TRBJ2-5; TRBD2 might be the D (6 bases). Trimming removed 4 bases at V and 4 bases at J, with 13 bases between. The CDR3 sequence is 13 residues long. The V gene's germline CDR1 is SQVTM and CDR2 ANQGSEA. CDR3 loop: CSVGPRGLETQYF. CDR3 DNA sequence: TGCAGCGTTGGTCCACGGGGACTAGAGACCCAGTACTTC.

This chain joins TRBV4-1 and TRBJ2-2; D uncertain. Trimming stripped 6 bases from V and 4 bases from J, with 15 bases between. This CDR3 is built from 15 residues. Germline V gene data show CDR1 as MGHRA and CDR2 as YSYEKL. The CDR3 DNA follows: TGCGCCAGCAGGGCTAGTGTCCTTGTCACCGGGGAGCTGTTTTTT. This encodes CASRASVLVTGELFF.

The chain is built from TRBV27 and TRBJ2-2; D gene unclear. V was clipped by 5 bases and J by 4 bases, with 8 bases between them. The CDR3 totals 13 residues. Germline values: CDR1 MNHEY, CDR2 SMNVEV (reference sequence). CDR3 nucleotides: TGTGCCAGCAGTCCAGCGATCACCGGGGAGCTGTTTTTT. It codes for CASSPAITGELFF.

The genes are TRBV4-2 and TRBJ2-3; D is unresolved. This CDR3 has 13 residues. From germline, CDR1 is LGHNA and CDR2 YNFKEQ. V was cut by 2 bases and J by 3 bases, with 6 bases left in between. For the CDR3, the DNA is TGTGCCAGCAGCCAACCCACTACAGATACGCAGTATTTT. It translates to CASSQPTTDTQYF.

A single count supports this clone. J is TRBJ2-1 and V is TRBV19; no definite D call. Germline CDR1 and CDR2: LNHDA and SQIVND (reference sequence). The germline V and J ends were trimmed by 6 bases and 2 bases, with 11 bases remaining between them. The CDR3 consists of 14 residues. CDR3 residues: CASSRFFAYNEQFF. The CDR3 DNA sequence: TGTGCCAGTAGCCGTTTCTTCGCCTACAATGAGCAGTTCTTC.

This chain joins TRBV28 and TRBJ2-7; 10 bases line up with TRBD2. With V trimmed by 5 bases and J by 1 base, 14 bases remained unmatched. The CDR3 has 18 residues. The germline V gene has CDR1 MDHEN and CDR2 SYDVKM. The CDR3 loop is CASSEGTSEPQTSYEQYF. The DNA of the CDR3 is TGTGCCAGCAGTGAAGGGACTAGCGAGCCCCAGACTTCCTACGAGCAGTACTTC.

J is TRBJ1-4 and V is TRBV11-2; perhaps TRBD1 as D (6 bases). V gave up 4 bases and J gave up 7 bases, with 16 bases separating them. The CDR3 extends over 15 amino acids. The germline V gene encodes CDR1 SGHAT and CDR2 FQNNGV. As DNA, the CDR3 is TGTGCCAGCAGCTCCGAGGGGGTGGTAGTTGAAAAACTGTTTTTT. Amino acid sequence: CASSSEGVVVEKLFF.

As DNA, the CDR3 is TGTGCCAGCAGCTTCTCCGGGGGGGCGTCTTACAATGAGCAGTTCTTC. Protein: CASSFSGGASYNEQFF. V is TRBV11-2 and J is TRBJ2-1; the match to TRBD2 covers 8 bases. The V segment lost 3 bases and the J segment 4 bases; nucleotides outside the gene matches: 8. The CDR3 is 16 residues long. CDR1 SGHAT and CDR2 FQNNGV come from the germline V gene.

The chain carries TRBV7-6 and TRBJ2-3; D is perhaps TRBD2 (6 bases). The CDR3 covers 15 residues. V was cut by 6 bases and J by 3 bases, with 16 bases left in between. Germline lookup yields CDR1 SGHVS and CDR2 FNYEAQ. The CDR3 sequence: CASSVYGRRTDTQYF. CDR3 DNA: TGTGCCAGCAGTGTTTACGGGAGAAGAACAGATACGCAGTATTTT.

This chain links TRBV6-6 with TRBJ1-2, with TRBD1 matching over 9 bases. This CDR3 has 15 residues. V lost 6 bases and J lost 2; bases outside the gene matches: 7. CDR1 and CDR2 (germline): MNHNY, SVGAGI (reference sequence). The CDR3 DNA follows: TGTGCCAGCAGACGACAGGGGGATAACAACTATGGCTACACCTTC. Translation gives CASRRQGDNNYGYTF.